The text below deals with one TCR beta chain. What it binds is not known. Sequenced by immunoSEQ multiplex PCR; TCRdb stores in-frame clones only, minus some. In the table there are about 130,000 clones, roughly 87% of which are singletons. The sample belongs to a study of cytomegalovirus exposure and HLA in healthy donors. Study-wide results and limits: According to the study, 160 or so TCR beta chains were cytomegalovirus-associated.

CDR3 length: 17 residues. Per the germline V gene, CDR1 is SGHRS and CDR2 is YFSETQ. The V and J ends lost 0 bases and 0 bases respectively, with 12 bases between them. The sequencing input was PBMCs. This clonotype was obtained from a woman aged 18-29 years in good health and CMV-seronegative. The gene calls are TRBV5-1 and TRBJ1-4; possible D gene TRBD1, 6 bases. CDR3 in DNA: TGCGCCAGCAGCTTGGGGACAGATTCTGCAACTAATGAAAAACTGTTTTTT. Amino acids: CASSLGTDSATNEKLFF.